A single sample is the source of the 10 T cell receptor beta chains below, sequenced in a study of a mutant IDH1 vaccine in newly diagnosed glioma. TCRdb's table, derived via immunoSEQ multiplex PCR, lists solely in-frame clones and lacks some. Of 84,000 or so clones listed, approximately 75% are singletons. The antigens for these receptors are not known. Time point reported: week 47, end of study. Vaccine doses each comprised 300 ug of mutant IDH1 20-mer peptide, with topical imiquimod. Sequenced material: PBMCs, taken from a glioma patient whose treatment included an IDH1 peptide vaccine. The receptors here all came from a middle-aged man with glioma.

The chain combines TRBV14 with TRBJ1-1; D uncertain. CDR3 length: 15 residues. Germline-derived CDR1 and CDR2 are SGHDN and FVKESK. V shed 3 bases and J shed 0 bases, with 11 bases lying between them. The CDR3 reads CASSQGERMNTEAFF. CDR3 coding DNA: TGTGCCAGCAGCCAGGGAGAACGGATGAACACTGAAGCTTTCTTT.

As for this clone: Compared with germline, one end of the junction differs, possibly owing to a read error. The chain combines TRBV4-3 with TRBJ2-7, with 11 bases that match TRBD2. CDR3 size: 17 residues. The germline V gene encodes CDR1 LGHNA and CDR2 YSLEER. CDR3: CASNQDLGGTSGTEQYF. Written as DNA, the CDR3 is TGCGCCAGCAACCAAGATCTTGGGGGGACTAGCGGTACCGAGCAGTACTTC.

The chain carries TRBV11-2 and TRBJ1-4, with TRBD1 matching over 7 bases. The germline gives CDR1 SGHAT, CDR2 FQNNGV. CDR3 length: 15 residues. The V gene end was trimmed by 7 bases and the J gene end by 8 bases; junction bases not matched to a gene: 13. The CDR3 spells CASIETTGAREKLFF. The DNA of the CDR3 is TGTGCCAGCATCGAGACCACAGGGGCAAGAGAAAAACTGTTTTTT.

The chain recombines TRBV20-1 with TRBJ1-1; D is unclear. Deletions cut 3 bases from V and 1 base from J, with 3 bases between. Germline-derived CDR1 and CDR2 are DFQATT and SNEGSKA (reference sequence). The CDR3 spans 11 residues. CDR3 nucleotides: TGCAGTGCTAGTGCGAACACTGAAGCTTTCTTT. Translated: CSASANTEAFF.

The rearrangement uses TRBV19 and TRBJ2-7; D possibly matches TRBD1 or TRBD2 (5 bases each). The V end was cut by 6 bases, the J end by 3 bases, with 15 bases between. There are 14 residues in the CDR3. Germline loops: CDR1 LNHDA, CDR2 SQIVND (reference sequence). The CDR3 loop reads CASSSSGRHYEQYF. The CDR3 DNA is TGTGCCAGTAGCTCATCGGGACGACACTACGAGCAGTACTTC.

This clone was picked up a small number of times. The gene calls are TRBV4-2 and TRBJ1-5, with D possibly being TRBD1 (5 bases). The CDR3 contains 15 residues. V lost 0 bases and J lost 3, with 9 bases in between. The germline CDR1 and CDR2 sequences are LGHNA and YNFKEQ. The CDR3 coding sequence is TGTGCCAGCAGCCAAGATCCAGGGAACAATCAGCCCCAGCATTTT. This sequence encodes CASSQDPGNNQPQHF.

A single count supports this clone. This sequence joins TRBV2 and TRBJ2-3, with D perhaps matching TRBD1 (6 bases). With 4 bases removed from V and 7 bases from J, the gap between germline ends came to 9 bases. The germline V gene encodes CDR1 SNHLY and CDR2 FYNNEI. The CDR3 length is 12 residues. DNA of the CDR3: TGTGCCAGCAGTGCGGGACAACATACGCAGTATTTT. It is translated as CASSAGQHTQYF.

The rearrangement links TRBV5-4 to TRBJ2-7; maybe TRBD2 (5 bases). Trimming took off 4 bases at V and 6 bases at J, with 17 bases between the two ends. The CDR3 extends over 14 amino acids. Germline V gene data show CDR1 as SGHNT and CDR2 as YYREEE (reference sequence). The CDR3 loop is CASSAEVLAGEQYF. CDR3 in DNA: TGTGCCAGCAGCGCCGAGGTCCTAGCAGGCGAGCAGTACTTC.

In this sample, this clone turned up once. V and J are TRBV7-2 and TRBJ2-4, with 9 nucleotides matching TRBD1. Per the germline V gene, CDR1 is SGHTA and CDR2 is FQGNSA. CDR3 length: 18 residues. V was clipped by 1 base and J by 3 bases; unmatched bases: 10. CDR3 in DNA: TGTGCCAGCAGCTTAGGACAGGGGGGTCGGTGGGTCAAAAACATTCAGTACTTC. Amino acid sequence: CASSLGQGGRWVKNIQYF. The full variable domain, completed using reference TRBV7-2 and TRBJ2-4, is GAGVSQSPSNKVTEKGKDVELRCDPISGHTALYWYRQSLGQGLEFLIYFQGNSAPDKSGLPSDRFSAERTGGSVSTLTIQRTQQEDSAVYLCASSLGQGGRWVKNIQYFGAGTRLSVL.

The chain recombines TRBV5-1 with TRBJ2-4, with 7 bases aligning to TRBD1. The CDR3 has 15 residues. V gave up 0 bases and J gave up 3 bases; unmatched junction bases: 3. The germline CDR1 and CDR2 sequences are SGHRS and YFSETQ. The CDR3 nucleotides are TGCGCCAGCAGCTTGGTGAGACAGGGCAAAAACATTCAGTACTTC. Amino acid sequence: CASSLVRQGKNIQYF.